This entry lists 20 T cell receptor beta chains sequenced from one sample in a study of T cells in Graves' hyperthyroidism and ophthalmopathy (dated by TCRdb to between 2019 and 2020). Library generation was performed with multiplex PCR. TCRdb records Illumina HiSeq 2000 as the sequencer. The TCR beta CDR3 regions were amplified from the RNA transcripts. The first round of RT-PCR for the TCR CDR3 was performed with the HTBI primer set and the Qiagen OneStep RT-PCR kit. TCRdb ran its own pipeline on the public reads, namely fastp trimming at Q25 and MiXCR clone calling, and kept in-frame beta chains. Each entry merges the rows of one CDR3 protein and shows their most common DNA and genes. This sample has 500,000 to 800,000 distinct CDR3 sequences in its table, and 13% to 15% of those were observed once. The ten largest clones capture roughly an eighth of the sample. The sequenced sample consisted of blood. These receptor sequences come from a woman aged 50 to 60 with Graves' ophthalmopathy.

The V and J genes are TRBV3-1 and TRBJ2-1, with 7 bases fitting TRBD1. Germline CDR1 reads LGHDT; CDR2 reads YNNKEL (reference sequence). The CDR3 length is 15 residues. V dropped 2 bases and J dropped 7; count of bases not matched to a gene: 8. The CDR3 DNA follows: TGTGCCAGCAGCCAACTTCAGGACAGGCCGAATGAGCAGTTCTTC. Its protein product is CASSQLQDRPNEQFF.

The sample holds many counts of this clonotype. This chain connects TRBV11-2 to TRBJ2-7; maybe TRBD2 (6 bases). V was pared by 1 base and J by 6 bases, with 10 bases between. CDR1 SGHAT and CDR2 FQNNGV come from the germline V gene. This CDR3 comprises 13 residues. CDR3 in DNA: TGTGCCAGCAGCTTAGCGGGAGCGGTCGAGCAGTACTTC. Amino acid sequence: CASSLAGAVEQYF.

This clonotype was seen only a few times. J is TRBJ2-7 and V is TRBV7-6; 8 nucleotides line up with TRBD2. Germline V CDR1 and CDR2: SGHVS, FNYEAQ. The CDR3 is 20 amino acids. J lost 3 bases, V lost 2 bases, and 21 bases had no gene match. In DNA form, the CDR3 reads TGTGCCAGCAGCTTAATTGGCGGGGGGTTCCAGCGGGACGGAAACTACGAGCAGTACTTC. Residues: CASSLIGGGFQRDGNYEQYF.

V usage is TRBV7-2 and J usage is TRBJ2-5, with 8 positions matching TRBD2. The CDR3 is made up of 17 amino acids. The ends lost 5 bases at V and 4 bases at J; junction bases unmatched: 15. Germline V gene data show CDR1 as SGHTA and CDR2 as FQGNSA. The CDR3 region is CASSRERLTSDRETQYF. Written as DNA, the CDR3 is TGTGCCAGCAGCCGCGAACGATTGACTAGCGATCGAGAGACCCAGTACTTC.

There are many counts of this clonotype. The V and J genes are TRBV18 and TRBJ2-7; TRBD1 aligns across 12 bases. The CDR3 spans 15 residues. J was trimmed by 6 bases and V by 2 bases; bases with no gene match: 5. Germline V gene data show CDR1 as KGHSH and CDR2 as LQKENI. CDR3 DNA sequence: TGTGCCAGCTCACCAACGGGACAGGGGGCTCTCGAGCAGTACTTC. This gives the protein CASSPTGQGALEQYF. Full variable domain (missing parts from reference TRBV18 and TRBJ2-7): NAGVMQNPRHLVRRRGQEARLRCSPMKGHSHVYWYRQLPEEGLKFMVYLQKENIIDESGMPKERFSAEFPKEGPSILRIQQVVRGDSAAYFCASSPTGQGALEQYFGPGTRLTVT.

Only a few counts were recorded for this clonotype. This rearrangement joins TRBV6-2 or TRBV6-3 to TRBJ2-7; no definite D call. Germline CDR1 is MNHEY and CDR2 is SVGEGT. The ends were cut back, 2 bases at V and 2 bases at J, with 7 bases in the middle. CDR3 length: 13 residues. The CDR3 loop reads CASSYPGPYEQYF. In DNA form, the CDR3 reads TGTGCCAGCAGTTACCCCGGGCCCTACGAGCAGTACTTC.

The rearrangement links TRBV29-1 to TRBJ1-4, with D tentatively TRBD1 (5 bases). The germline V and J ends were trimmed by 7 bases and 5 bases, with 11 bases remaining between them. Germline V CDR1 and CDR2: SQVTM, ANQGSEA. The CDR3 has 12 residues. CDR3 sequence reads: CSARDGNEKLFF. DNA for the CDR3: TGCAGCGCCCGGGACGGGAATGAAAAACTGTTTTTT.

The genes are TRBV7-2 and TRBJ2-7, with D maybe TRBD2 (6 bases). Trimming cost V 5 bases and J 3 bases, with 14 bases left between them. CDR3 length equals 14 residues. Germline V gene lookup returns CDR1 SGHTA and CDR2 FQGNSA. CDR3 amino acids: CASSRYRDFYEQYF. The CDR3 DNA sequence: TGTGCCAGCAGCCGGTACCGGGACTTCTACGAGCAGTACTTC.

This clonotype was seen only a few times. CDR3 in DNA: TGCGCCAGCAGCTCGCCCACGACGGGACAGGGGCGACGGGTGTTTTTT. Translating gives CASSSPTTGQGRRVFF. The chain uses TRBV4-1 and TRBJ2-2; 10 nucleotides line up with TRBD1. Unmatched junction bases numbered 18, after V lost 5 bases and J lost 15 bases. This CDR3 is 16 amino acids long. The V gene's germline CDR1 is MGHRA and CDR2 YSYEKL.

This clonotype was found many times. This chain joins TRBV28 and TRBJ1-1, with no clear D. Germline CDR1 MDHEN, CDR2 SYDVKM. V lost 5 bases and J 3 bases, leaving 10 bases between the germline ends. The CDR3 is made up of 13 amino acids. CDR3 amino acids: CASSLTAYTEAFF. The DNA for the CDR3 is TGTGCCAGCAGTCTTACAGCGTACACTGAAGCTTTCTTT.

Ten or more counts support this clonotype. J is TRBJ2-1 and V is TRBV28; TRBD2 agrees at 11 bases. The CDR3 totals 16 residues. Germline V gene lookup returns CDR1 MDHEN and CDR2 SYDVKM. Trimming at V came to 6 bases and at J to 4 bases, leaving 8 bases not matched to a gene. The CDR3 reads CASRFPGTSGYNEQFF. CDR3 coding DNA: TGTGCCAGCAGATTCCCCGGGACTAGCGGATACAATGAGCAGTTCTTC.

The CDR3 protein is CASGPGRRELFF. The DNA for the CDR3 is TGTGCCAGCGGGCCAGGGCGGAGGGAGCTGTTTTTT. This rearrangement joins TRBV6-1 to TRBJ2-2; a possible D gene is TRBD1 (5 bases). Looked up from germline, CDR1 is MNHNS and CDR2 is SASEGT. CDR3 size: 12 residues. V was cut by 8 bases and J by 9 bases, with 13 bases left in between.

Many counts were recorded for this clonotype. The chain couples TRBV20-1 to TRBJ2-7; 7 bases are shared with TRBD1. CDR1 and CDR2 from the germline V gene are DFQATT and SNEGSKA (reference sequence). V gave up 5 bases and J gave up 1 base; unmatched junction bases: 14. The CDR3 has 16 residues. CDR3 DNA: TGCAGTGCTGCCACCCTATTCGGGACAGTGTCCTACGAGCAGTACTTC. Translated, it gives CSAATLFGTVSYEQYF.

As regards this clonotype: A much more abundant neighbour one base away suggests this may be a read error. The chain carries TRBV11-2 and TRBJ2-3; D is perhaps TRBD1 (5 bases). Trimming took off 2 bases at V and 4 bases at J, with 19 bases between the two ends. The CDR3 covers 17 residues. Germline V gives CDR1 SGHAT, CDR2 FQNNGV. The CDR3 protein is CASSLFRRQTHADTQYF. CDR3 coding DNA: TGTGCCAGCAGCTTATTTCGTCGACAGACACACGCAGATACGCAGTATTTT.

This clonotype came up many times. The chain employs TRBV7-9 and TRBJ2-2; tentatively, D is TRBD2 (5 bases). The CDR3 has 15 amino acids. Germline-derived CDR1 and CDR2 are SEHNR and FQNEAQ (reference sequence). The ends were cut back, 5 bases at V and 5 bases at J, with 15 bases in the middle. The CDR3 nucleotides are TGTGCCAGCAGCCCGAGGGCGCCGGGTACCGGGGAGCTGTTTTTT. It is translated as CASSPRAPGTGELFF.

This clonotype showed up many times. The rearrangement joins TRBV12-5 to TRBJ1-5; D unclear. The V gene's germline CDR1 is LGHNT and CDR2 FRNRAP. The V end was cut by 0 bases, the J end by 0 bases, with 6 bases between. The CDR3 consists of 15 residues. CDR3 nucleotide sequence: TGTGCTAGTGGTTTGGTACTTGGTAGCAATCAGCCCCAGCATTTT. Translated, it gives CASGLVLGSNQPQHF.

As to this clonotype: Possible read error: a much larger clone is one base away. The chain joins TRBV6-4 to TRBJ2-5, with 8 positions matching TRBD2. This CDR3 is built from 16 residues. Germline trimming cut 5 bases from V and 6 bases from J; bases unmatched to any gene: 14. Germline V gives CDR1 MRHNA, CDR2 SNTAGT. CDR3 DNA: TGTGCCAGCAGTTATACTATCGGGAGGGCCTTTAAGACCCAGTACTTC. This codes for CASSYTIGRAFKTQYF.

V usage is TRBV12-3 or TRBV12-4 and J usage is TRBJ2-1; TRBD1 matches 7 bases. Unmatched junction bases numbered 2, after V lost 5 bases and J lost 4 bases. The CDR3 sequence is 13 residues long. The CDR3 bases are TGTGCCAGCAGTGGGGGACAGTACAATGAGCAGTTCTTC. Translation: CASSGGQYNEQFF.

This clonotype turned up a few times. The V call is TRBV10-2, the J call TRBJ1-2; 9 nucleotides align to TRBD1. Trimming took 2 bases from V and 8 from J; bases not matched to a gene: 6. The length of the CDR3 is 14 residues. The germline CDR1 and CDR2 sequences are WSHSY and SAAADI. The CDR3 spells CASSETDRGNGYTF. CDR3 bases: TGCGCCAGCAGTGAGACCGACAGGGGGAACGGCTACACCTTC.

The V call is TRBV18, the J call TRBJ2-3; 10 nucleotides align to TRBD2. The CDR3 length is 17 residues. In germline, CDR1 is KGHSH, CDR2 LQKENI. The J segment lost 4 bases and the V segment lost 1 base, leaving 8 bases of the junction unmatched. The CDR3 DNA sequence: TGTGCCAGCTCACCACGAAAAACTAGCGGGAATGCAGATACGCAGTATTTT. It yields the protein CASSPRKTSGNADTQYF.